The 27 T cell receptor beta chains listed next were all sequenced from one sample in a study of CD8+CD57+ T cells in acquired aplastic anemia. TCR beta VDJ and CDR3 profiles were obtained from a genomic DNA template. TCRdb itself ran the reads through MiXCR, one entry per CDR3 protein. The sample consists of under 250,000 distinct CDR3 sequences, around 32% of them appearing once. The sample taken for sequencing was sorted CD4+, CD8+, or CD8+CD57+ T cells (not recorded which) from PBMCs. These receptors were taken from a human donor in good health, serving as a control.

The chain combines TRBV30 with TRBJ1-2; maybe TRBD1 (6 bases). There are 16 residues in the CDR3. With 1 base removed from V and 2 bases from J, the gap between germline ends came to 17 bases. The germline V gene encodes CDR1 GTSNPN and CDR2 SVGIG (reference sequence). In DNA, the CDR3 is TGTGCCTGGAGTGGGGTTCTGGGCAGGGGCAACTATGGCTACACCTTC. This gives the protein CAWSGVLGRGNYGYTF.

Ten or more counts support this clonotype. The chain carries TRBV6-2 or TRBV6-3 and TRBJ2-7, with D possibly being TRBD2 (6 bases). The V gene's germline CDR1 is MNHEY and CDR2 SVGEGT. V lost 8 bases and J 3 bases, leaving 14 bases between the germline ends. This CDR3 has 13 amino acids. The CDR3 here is CASGTPRVYEQYF. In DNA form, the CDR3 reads TGTGCCAGCGGGACTCCCCGCGTCTACGAGCAGTACTTC.

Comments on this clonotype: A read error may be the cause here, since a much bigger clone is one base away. CDR3 residues: CASSLSGSNEQFF. The DNA of the CDR3 is TGTGCCAGCAGCTTATCTGGGAGCAATGAGCAGTTCTTC. The rearrangement uses TRBV7-3 and TRBJ2-1, with a possible D match to TRBD2 (5 bases). This CDR3 has 13 amino acids. V lost 2 bases to trimming and J lost 6 bases, with 8 bases between them. Germline CDR1 and CDR2: SGHTA and FQGTGA.

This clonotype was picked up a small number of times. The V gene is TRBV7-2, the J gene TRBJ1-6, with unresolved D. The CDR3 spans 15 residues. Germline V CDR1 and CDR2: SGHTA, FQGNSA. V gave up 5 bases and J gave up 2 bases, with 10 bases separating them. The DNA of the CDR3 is TGTGCCAGCAGCCCTCGGCAGGCCTATAATTCACCCCTCCACTTT. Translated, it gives CASSPRQAYNSPLHF.

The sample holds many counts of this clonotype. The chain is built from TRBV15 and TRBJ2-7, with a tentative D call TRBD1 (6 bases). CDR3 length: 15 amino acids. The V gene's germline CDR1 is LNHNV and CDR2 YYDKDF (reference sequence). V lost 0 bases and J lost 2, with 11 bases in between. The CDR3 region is CATSRENQGTYEQYF. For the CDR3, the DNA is TGTGCCACCAGCAGAGAGAATCAGGGGACCTACGAGCAGTACTTC.

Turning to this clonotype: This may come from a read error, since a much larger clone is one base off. The CDR3 sequence is CASSQELPNYGYTF. As DNA, the CDR3 is TGTGCCAGCAGCCAAGAACTACCGAACTATGGCTACACCTTC. The V gene is TRBV4-2, the J gene TRBJ1-2; D remains unclear. The CDR3 contains 14 residues. CDR1 is LGHNA and CDR2 is YNFKEQ in the germline V gene. Trimming shortened V by 0 bases and J by 2 bases, and 7 bases separated the two germline ends.

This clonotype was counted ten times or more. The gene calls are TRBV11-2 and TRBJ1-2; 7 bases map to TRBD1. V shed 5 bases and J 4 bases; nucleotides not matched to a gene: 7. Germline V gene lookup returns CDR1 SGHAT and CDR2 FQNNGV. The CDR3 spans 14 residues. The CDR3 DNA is TGTGCCAGCAGCATATACCGGGACAGCTATGGCTACACCTTC. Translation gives CASSIYRDSYGYTF.

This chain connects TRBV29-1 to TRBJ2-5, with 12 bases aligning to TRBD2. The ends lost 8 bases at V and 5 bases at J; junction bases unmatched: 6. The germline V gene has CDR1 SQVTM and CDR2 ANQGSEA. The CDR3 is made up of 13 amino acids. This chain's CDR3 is CSLAGTSGETQYF. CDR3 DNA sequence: TGCAGCTTGGCCGGGACTAGCGGGGAGACCCAGTACTTC.

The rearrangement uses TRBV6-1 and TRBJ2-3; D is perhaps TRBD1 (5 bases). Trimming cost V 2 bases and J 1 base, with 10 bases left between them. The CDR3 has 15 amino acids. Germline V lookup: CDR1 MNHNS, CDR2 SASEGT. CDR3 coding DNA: TGTGCCAGCAGTGAAATGAAGACAGGCACAGATACGCAGTATTTT. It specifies CASSEMKTGTDTQYF.

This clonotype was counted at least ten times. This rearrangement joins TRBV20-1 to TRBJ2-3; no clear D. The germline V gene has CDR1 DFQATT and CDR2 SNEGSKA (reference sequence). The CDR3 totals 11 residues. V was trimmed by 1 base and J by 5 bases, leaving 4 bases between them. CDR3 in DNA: TGCAGTGCTAGAGTGGGAGATACGCAGTATTTT. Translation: CSARVGDTQYF.

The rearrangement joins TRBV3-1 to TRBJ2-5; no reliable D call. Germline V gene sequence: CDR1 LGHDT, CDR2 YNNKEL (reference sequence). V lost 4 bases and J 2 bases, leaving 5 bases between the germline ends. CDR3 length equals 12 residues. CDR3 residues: CASSRVQETQYF. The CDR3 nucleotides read TGTGCCAGCAGCCGAGTACAAGAGACCCAGTACTTC.

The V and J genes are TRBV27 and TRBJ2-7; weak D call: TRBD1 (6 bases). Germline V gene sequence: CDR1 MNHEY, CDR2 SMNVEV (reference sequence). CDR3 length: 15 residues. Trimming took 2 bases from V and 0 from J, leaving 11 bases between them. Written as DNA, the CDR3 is TGTGCCAGCAGTTTAACATGGACAGTCTCCTACGAGCAGTACTTC. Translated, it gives CASSLTWTVSYEQYF.

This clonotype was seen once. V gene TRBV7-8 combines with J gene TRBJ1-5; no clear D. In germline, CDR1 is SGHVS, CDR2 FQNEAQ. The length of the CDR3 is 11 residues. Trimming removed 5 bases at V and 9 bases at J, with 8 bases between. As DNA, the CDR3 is TGTGCCAGCAGCCTAACTAGGCCCCAGCATTTT. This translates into CASSLTRPQHF.

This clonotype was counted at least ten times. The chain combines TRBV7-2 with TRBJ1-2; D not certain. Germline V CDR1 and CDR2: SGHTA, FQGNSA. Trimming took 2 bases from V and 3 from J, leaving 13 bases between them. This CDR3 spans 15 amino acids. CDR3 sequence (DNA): TGTGCCAGCAGCTTAAGACTCGGCGGCTACTATGGCTACACCTTC. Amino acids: CASSLRLGGYYGYTF. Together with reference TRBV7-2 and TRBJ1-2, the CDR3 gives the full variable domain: GAGVSQSPSNKVTEKGKDVELRCDPISGHTALYWYRQSLGQGLEFLIYFQGNSAPDKSGLPSDRFSAERTGGSVSTLTIQRTQQEDSAVYLCASSLRLGGYYGYTFGSGTRLTVV.

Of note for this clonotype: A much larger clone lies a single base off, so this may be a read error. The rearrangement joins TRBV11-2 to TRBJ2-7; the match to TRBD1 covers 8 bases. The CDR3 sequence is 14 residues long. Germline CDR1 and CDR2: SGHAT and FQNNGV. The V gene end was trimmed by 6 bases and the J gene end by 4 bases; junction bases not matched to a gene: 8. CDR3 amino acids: CASRPTTGGYEQYF. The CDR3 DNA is TGTGCCAGCAGGCCCACCACAGGGGGATACGAGCAGTACTTC.

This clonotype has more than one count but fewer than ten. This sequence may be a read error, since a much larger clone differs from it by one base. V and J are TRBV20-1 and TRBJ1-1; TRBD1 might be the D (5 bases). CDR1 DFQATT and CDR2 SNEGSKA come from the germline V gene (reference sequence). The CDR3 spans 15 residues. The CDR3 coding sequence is TGCAGTGCTAGTTCTATAGGGGCAGGGAACGCTGAAGCTTTCTTT. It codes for CSASSIGAGNAEAFF.

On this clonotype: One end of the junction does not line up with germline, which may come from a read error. CDR3 sequence (DNA): TGTGCCGTCAGCGGAGCGAGGGGACTTGGCTACACCTTC. Its protein product is CAVSGARGLGYTF. The chain is built from TRBV10-3 and TRBJ1-2; D is perhaps TRBD1 (5 bases). Germline V gene data show CDR1 as ENHRY and CDR2 as SYGVKD. This CDR3 is built from 13 residues.

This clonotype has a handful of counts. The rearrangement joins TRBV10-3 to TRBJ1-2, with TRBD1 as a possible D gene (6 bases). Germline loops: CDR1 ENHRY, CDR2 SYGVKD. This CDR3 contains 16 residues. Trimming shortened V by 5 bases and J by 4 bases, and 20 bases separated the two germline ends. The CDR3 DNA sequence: TGTGCCATCAGTTACCGGGACATAGGTTCCGTCTATGGCTACACCTTC. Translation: CAISYRDIGSVYGYTF.

CDR3 in DNA: TGTGCCAGCAGCCAGTACAATCAGCCCCAGCATTTT. Protein sequence: CASSQYNQPQHF. The chain couples TRBV3-1 to TRBJ1-5, with D uncertain. The CDR3 runs to 12 residues. V was clipped by 3 bases and J by 3 bases, with 3 bases between them. Germline CDR1 and CDR2: LGHDT and YNNKEL (reference sequence). Full variable domain (rest looked up from reference TRBV3-1 and TRBJ1-5): DTAVSQTPKYLVTQMGNDKSIKCEQNLGHDTMYWYKQDSKKFLKIMFSYNNKELIINETVPNRFSPKSPDKAHLNLHINSLELGDSAVYFCASSQYNQPQHFGDGTRLSIL.

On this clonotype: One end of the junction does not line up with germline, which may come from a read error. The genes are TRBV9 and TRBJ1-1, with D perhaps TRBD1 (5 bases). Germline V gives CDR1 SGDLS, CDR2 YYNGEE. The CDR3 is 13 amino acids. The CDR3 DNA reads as TGTGCCAGCAGCGTAGATTGGGGGACTGAAGCTCTCTTT. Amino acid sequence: CASSVDWGTEALF. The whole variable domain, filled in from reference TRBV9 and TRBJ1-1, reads DSGVTQTPKHLITATGQRVTLRCSPRSGDLSVYWYQQSLDQGLQFLIQYYNGEERAKGNILERFSAQQFPDLHSELNLSSLELGDSALYFCASSVDWGTEALFGQGTRLTVV.

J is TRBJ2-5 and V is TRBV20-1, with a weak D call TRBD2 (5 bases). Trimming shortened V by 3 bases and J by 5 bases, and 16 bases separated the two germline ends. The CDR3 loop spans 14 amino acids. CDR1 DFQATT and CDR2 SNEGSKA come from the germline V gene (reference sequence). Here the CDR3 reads CSASLANFAETQYF. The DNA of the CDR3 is TGCAGTGCTAGCCTAGCTAACTTCGCGGAGACCCAGTACTTC.

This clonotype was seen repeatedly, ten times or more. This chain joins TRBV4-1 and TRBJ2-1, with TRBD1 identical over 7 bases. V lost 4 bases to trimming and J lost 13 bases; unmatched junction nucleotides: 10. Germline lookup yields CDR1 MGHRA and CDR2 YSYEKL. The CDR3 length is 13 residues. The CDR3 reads CASSLGQVTGQFF. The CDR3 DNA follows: TGCGCCAGCAGCCTTGGACAGGTCACGGGACAGTTCTTC.

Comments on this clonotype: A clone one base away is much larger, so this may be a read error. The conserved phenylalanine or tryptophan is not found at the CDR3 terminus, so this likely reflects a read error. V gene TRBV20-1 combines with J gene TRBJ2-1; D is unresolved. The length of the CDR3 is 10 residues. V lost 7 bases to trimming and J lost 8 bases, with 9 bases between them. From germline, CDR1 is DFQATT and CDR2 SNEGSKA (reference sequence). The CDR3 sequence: CSVFLHEQFL. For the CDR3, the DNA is TGCAGTGTGTTTCTCCATGAGCAGTTCCTC.

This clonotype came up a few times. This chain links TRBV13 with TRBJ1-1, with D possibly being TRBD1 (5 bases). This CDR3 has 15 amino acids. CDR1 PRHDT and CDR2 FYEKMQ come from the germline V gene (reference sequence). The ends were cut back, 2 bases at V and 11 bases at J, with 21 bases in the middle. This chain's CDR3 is CASSLQRLGPREAFF. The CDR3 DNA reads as TGTGCCAGCAGCTTACAGAGATTGGGACCCCGCGAGGCTTTCTTT.

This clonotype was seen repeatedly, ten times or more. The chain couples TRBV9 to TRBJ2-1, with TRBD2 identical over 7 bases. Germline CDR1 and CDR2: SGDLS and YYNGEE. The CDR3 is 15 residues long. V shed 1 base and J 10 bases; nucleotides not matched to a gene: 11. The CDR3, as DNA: TGTGCCAGCAGCGTACAGGAGCGGGGCCGCAGGGAGCAGTTCTTC. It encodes CASSVQERGRREQFF.

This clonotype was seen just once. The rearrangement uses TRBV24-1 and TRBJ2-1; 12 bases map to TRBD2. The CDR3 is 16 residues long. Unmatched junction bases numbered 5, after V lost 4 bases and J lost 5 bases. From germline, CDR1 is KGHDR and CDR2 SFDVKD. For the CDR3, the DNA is TGTGCCACCAGTGACTTAAGACTAGCGGGAGACAATGAGCAGTTCTTC. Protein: CATSDLRLAGDNEQFF.

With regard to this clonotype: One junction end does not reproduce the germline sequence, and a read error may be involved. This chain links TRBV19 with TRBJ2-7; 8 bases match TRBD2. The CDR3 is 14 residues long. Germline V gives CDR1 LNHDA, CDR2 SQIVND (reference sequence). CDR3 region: CASSTERGSYEQYF. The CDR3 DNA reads TGTGCCAGTAGTACCGAGCGGGGGTCCTACGAGCAGTATTTC.